This entry features one TCR beta chain sequence. It lacks a known antigen. Within one base of it there is no much larger clone, and no base qualities were kept. According to the study, the label for this sample's time point signals: baseline before oral tofacitinib. Lesional scalp punch biopsies and peripheral blood were obtained from alopecia areata patients. After PBMCs were isolated by density centrifugation and stained for CD3, CD4 and CD8, a FACSAria was used to sort CD4+ and CD8+ T cells. This sample is part of a study of CD8+ T cells in alopecia areata (dated by TCRdb to 2017 to 2018). Background for the entire study: Treated patients were enrolled in an open-label pilot trial of oral tofacitinib, 5 to 10 mg twice daily, for moderate-to-severe alopecia areata. Biopsies were taken from tofacitinib-treated patients at baseline and again at 4 and 24 weeks into treatment, and several of those patients also had a later scalp biopsy. RNA was extracted with the PAXgene miRNA kit for fixed scalp, the miRNeasy kit for PBMCs, and the RNeasy kit for mouse skin. High-throughput TCRbeta sequencing was used to examine T cell clonal expansion in alopecia areata in both the C3H/HeJ mouse model and human patients. Tofacitinib was given for 6 to 18 months, followed by 6 months of follow-up off drug to assess delayed response and recurrence. TCRbeta CDR3 regions were amplified by immunoSEQ multiplex PCR using 35 Vbeta forward and 13 Jbeta reverse primers. Human TCRbeta sequencing covered scalp tissue and sorted CD4+ and CD8+ peripheral blood T cells from patchy and totalis/universalis alopecia areata patients and healthy controls. Scalp clonality was compared across normal scalp (n=4), patchy alopecia areata scalp (n=8), and alopecia totalis/universalis scalp (n=8). Points the paper makes about the study in general: Shared TCR sequences between patients were less evident than in mice, which may be partly attributable to HLA diversity in the patient population. Higher clonality and more expanded CD8+ clones were observed in lesional scalp than in normal scalp, particularly in alopecia totalis/universalis, a finding suggestive of antigenic drive. Unlike mouse skin, which is dominated by gammadelta T cells, normal human skin has resident alphabeta T cells that are also sequenced, and this complicates analysis of the scalp TCR repertoire.

CDR1 is given as MNHNS and CDR2 as SASEGT, both from the germline V gene. V is pared back by 4 bases and J by 5 bases, with 11 bases lying between the germline termini. The CDR3 holds 13 amino acids from the cysteine to the phenylalanine. The only DNA kept is the CDR3, 39 bases in frame from the first base. Library preparation employed the immunoSEQ multiplex PCR assay. RNA was extracted from all samples and reverse transcribed into cDNA, which served as template for TCR sequencing. First-strand cDNA was synthesized with SuperScript III using a 2:1 mix of oligo-dT and random hexamers. A synthetic immune receptor repertoire was used to measure amplification bias, and any remaining bias was corrected computationally. The authors processed their data as follows. Raw reads were preprocessed to remove errors, and CDR3 was defined according to IMGT conventions as the region from the conserved cysteine to phenylalanine. Clonality was computed by normalizing Shannon entropy by log2 of the number of productive unique TCRs and subtracting the result from 1. Whether each scalp clone was CD4 or CD8 was inferred by checking scalp TCRbeta sequences against the CD4 and CD8 repertoires from sorted blood. TCRdb retrieved this table from immuneACCESS and kept in-frame rearrangements only. Not all clones are present; in checked studies, unresolved V genes account for under half, and no reason is known for the remainder. For V, J and clone size, that table is used; D and trimming come from the DNA. In this sample the table shows some 200,000 clones, 50% to 60% of which occur a single time. The top ten clonotypes cover under 15% of the sample.

The sequence came from a human donor with alopecia areata. Rearrangement joined TRBV6-1 to TRBJ1-1; the D gene is unclear. Material: CD4+ T cells sorted from blood, obtained at week 0. The sequence in DNA is TGTGCCAGCAGTGGTCGTGGAGTGACTGAAGCTTTCTTT. This codes for CASSGRGVTEAFF.